This TCR beta chain appears in the sequencing data of a study of blood T cell repertoires in COVID-19. The CDR3 consists of 15 residues. V lost 4 bases, J lost 3 bases, and 6 bases stayed unmatched. Germline V lookup: CDR1 MGHRA, CDR2 YSYEKL. TCRdb's copy holds only in-frame clones and misses some; the assay was immunoSEQ multiplex PCR. The repertoire consists of about 120,000 clones, with over 70% occurring once and the leading ten covering under 4.5%. This clone was observed a few times. The TCR comes from a woman in her 50s with acute or convalescent COVID-19. What was sequenced was peripheral blood. The chain employs TRBV4-1 and TRBJ1-5; 7 positions match TRBD1. CDR3 nucleotide sequence: TGCGCCAGCAGCCCCACGGGACAGAACAATCAGCCCCAGCATTTT. Translated: CASSPTGQNNQPQHF.